Each of the 14 T cell receptor beta chains below was sequenced from the same sample in a study of T cells in Graves' hyperthyroidism and ophthalmopathy. Authors of the study amplified TCR beta CDR3 regions from RNA transcripts. During a first-round RT-PCR of the TCR CDR3, the HTBI primer set was used. TCRdb independently ran MiXCR on the multiplex PCR reads; one entry per CDR3 protein. The table shows 250,000 to 300,000 distinct CDR3 sequences, with roughly 13% occurring only once. The sample taken for sequencing was blood. These receptors originate from a woman in her thirties or forties with Graves' hyperthyroidism.

This clonotype was counted ten times or more. This chain joins TRBV5-4 and TRBJ2-7; 12 nucleotides agree with TRBD1. The CDR3 has 14 amino acids. CDR1 and CDR2 from the germline V gene are SGHNT and YYREEE (reference sequence). V lost 4 bases, J lost 4 bases, and 3 bases stayed unmatched. Here the CDR3 DNA reads TGTGCCAGCAGCGGGACAGGGGGCGATTACGAGCAGTACTTC. This gives the protein CASSGTGGDYEQYF.

This clonotype appeared many times. This rearrangement joins TRBV20-1 to TRBJ1-2; TRBD1 aligns across 8 bases. The CDR3 length is 16 residues. CDR1 and CDR2 from the germline V gene are DFQATT and SNEGSKA (reference sequence). J lost 9 bases, V lost 0 bases, and 15 bases had no gene match. The CDR3 DNA follows: TGCAGTGCTAGAGAACGCCGGACAGGGCTCCTCGGCAGCTACACCTTC. The encoded protein is CSARERRTGLLGSYTF.

The rearrangement joins TRBV7-8 to TRBJ2-7; 8 bases are shared with TRBD1. After removal of 5 bases from V and 4 bases from J, the junction contained 10 bases not matched to a gene. The CDR3 has 15 residues. CDR1 is SGHVS and CDR2 is FQNEAQ in the germline V gene. The CDR3 sequence: CASSLRLQGVYEQYF. CDR3 bases: TGTGCCAGCAGCCTAAGGTTACAGGGGGTGTACGAGCAGTACTTC.

This rearrangement joins TRBV11-3 to TRBJ2-1; the match to TRBD2 covers 7 bases. With 5 bases clipped from V and 6 bases from J, the junction kept 7 bases outside the gene matches. The CDR3 length is 14 residues. CDR1 and CDR2 (germline): SGHNT, YENEEA. This CDR3 reads CASSRRGSTNEQFF. CDR3 DNA sequence: TGTGCCAGCAGCCGACGCGGGAGTACCAATGAGCAGTTCTTC. The full variable domain, its missing parts supplied by reference TRBV11-3 and TRBJ2-1, is EAGVVQSPRYKIIEKKQPVAFWCNPISGHNTLYWYLQNLGQGPELLIRYENEEAVDDSQLPKDRFSAERLKGVDSTLKIQPAELGDSAVYLCASSRRGSTNEQFFGPGTRLTVL.

The chain combines TRBV18 with TRBJ2-3, with D perhaps assigned TRBD1 or TRBD2 (5 bases each). This CDR3 has 15 residues. In germline, CDR1 is KGHSH, CDR2 LQKENI. V was pared by 0 bases and J by 7 bases, with 14 bases between. CDR3 residues: CASSPPQRGEYTQYF. In DNA, the CDR3 is TGTGCCAGCTCACCACCTCAAAGAGGGGAATATACGCAGTATTTT.

This clonotype has at least ten counts. The V gene is TRBV27, the J gene TRBJ2-3; maybe TRBD1 (5 bases). CDR1 is MNHEY, CDR2 SMNVEV, per germline (reference sequence). The germline V and J ends were trimmed by 3 bases and 7 bases, with 17 bases remaining between them. The CDR3 runs to 15 residues. The CDR3 DNA reads as TGTGCCAGCAGTTTGGGTGGCAGGGTCAAGCATACGCAGTATTTT. This translates into CASSLGGRVKHTQYF.

This clonotype was observed many times. This chain links TRBV20-1 with TRBJ1-5, with D uncertain. The CDR3 consists of 12 residues. V lost 0 bases to trimming and J lost 9 bases, with 9 bases between them. Germline V gene sequence: CDR1 DFQATT, CDR2 SNEGSKA (reference sequence). CDR3 amino acids: CSAREPTRPQHF. CDR3 sequence (DNA): TGCAGTGCTAGAGAACCTACGAGGCCCCAGCATTTT.

Many counts were recorded for this clonotype. The V gene is TRBV20-1, the J gene TRBJ2-7; 8 bases are a match to TRBD1. Germline V gene lookup returns CDR1 DFQATT and CDR2 SNEGSKA (reference sequence). J gave up 2 bases and V 3 bases, and 9 bases lay outside the gene matches. The CDR3 totals 15 residues. In DNA, the CDR3 is TGCAGTGCTAGGGTTGGACAGGGTAGAGCCTACGAGCAGTACTTC. Translating gives CSARVGQGRAYEQYF.

This clonotype was picked up a small number of times. The J gene is TRBJ2-3, the V gene TRBV5-1, with a weak D call TRBD2 (5 bases). The CDR3 sequence is 16 residues long. V was pared by 0 bases and J by 6 bases, with 17 bases between. Germline CDR1 and CDR2: SGHRS and YFSETQ. The CDR3 protein is CASSLVGPSTGDTQYF. CDR3 nucleotide sequence: TGCGCCAGCAGCTTGGTCGGGCCCAGTACGGGGGATACGCAGTATTTT.

This clonotype was recorded at least ten times. The gene calls are TRBV28 and TRBJ2-3; 9 positions agree with TRBD1. The CDR3 extends over 17 amino acids. From germline, CDR1 is MDHEN and CDR2 SYDVKM. V was clipped by 7 bases and J by 4 bases; unmatched bases: 15. CDR3 in amino acids: CASTPLLYRGRSDTQYF. Here the CDR3 DNA reads TGTGCCAGCACTCCCCTGCTTTACAGGGGGCGGTCAGATACGCAGTATTTT. Combining the CDR3 with reference TRBV28 and TRBJ2-3 gives the whole variable domain DVKVTQSSRYLVKRTGEKVFLECVQDMDHENMFWYRQDPGLGLRLIYFSYDVKMKEKGDIPEGYSVSREKKERFSLILESASTNQTSMYLCASTPLLYRGRSDTQYFGPGTRLTVL.

The rearrangement links TRBV20-1 to TRBJ2-1; 10 bases map to TRBD2. The trim removed 0 bases at V and 9 bases at J, leaving 14 bases unmatched. CDR1 is DFQATT, CDR2 SNEGSKA, per germline (reference sequence). CDR3 size: 17 residues. Written as DNA, the CDR3 is TGCAGTGCTAGAGATCGTCGGCTAGCGGGAGCACTCACTGAGCAGTTCTTC. Translating gives CSARDRRLAGALTEQFF.

This clonotype was seen ten or more times. This rearrangement joins TRBV10-3 to TRBJ1-1, with D possibly being TRBD1 (6 bases). Germline CDR1 reads ENHRY; CDR2 reads SYGVKD. The CDR3 has 13 amino acids. The V end lost 6 bases, the J end lost 1 base, and 9 bases lay between the germline ends. CDR3 DNA sequence: TGTGCCATCAGGAGACAGGAGAACACTGAAGCTTTCTTT. Residues: CAIRRQENTEAFF.

V and J are TRBV19 and TRBJ2-1; TRBD1 aligns across 8 bases. The V gene end was trimmed by 7 bases and the J gene end by 0 bases; junction bases not matched to a gene: 5. This CDR3 comprises 15 residues. Germline-derived CDR1 and CDR2 are LNHDA and SQIVND (reference sequence). In DNA, the CDR3 is TGTGCCAGTAAAGGGACAGGTAGCTCCTACAATGAGCAGTTCTTC. This sequence encodes CASKGTGSSYNEQFF. Full variable domain (outside the CDR3, taken from reference TRBV19 and TRBJ2-1): DGGITQSPKYLFRKEGQNVTLSCEQNLNHDAMYWYRQDPGQGLRLIYYSQIVNDFQKGDIAEGYSVSREKKESFPLTVTSAQKNPTAFYLCASKGTGSSYNEQFFGPGTRLTVL.

Many counts were recorded for this clonotype. The chain employs TRBV12-3 or TRBV12-4 and TRBJ1-4; unclear D gene. With 7 bases removed from V and 0 bases from J, the gap between germline ends came to 12 bases. The CDR3 contains 15 residues. The CDR3 region has the DNA TGTGCCAGCACTCCATCGGAGGCAACTAATGAAAAACTGTTTTTT. This gives the protein CASTPSEATNEKLFF.